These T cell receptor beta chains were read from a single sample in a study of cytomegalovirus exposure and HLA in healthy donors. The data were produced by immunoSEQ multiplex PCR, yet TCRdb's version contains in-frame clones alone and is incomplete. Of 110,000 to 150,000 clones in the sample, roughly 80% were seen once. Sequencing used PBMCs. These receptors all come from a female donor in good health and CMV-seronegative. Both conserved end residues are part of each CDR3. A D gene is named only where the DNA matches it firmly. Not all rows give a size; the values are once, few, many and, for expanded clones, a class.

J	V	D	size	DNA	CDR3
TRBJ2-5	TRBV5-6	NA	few	TGTGCCAGCAGCTTGGGTCCAGCGGCGACTCAAGAGACCCAGTACTTC	CASSLGPAATQETQYF
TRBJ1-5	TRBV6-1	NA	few	TGTGCCAGCGGGAGGGACCAGCCCCAGCATTTT	CASGRDQPQHF
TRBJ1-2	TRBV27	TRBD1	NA	TGTGCCAGCAGTTTTAACAGGGGAGGCCTGAACTATGGCTACACCTTC	CASSFNRGGLNYGYTF
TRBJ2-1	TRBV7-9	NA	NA	TGTGCCAGCAGCTTTACTAGGCAAGGGGAGCAGTTCTTC	CASSFTRQGEQFF
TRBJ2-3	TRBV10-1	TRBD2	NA	TGCGCCAGCAGTGGGACTAGCGGCACAGATACGCAGTATTTT	CASSGTSGTDTQYF
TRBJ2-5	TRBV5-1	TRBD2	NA	TGCGCCAGCAGCTTGAAAGCGGGAGGGCTGTACCAAGAGACCCAGTACTTC	CASSLKAGGLYQETQYF
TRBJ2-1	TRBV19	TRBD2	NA	TGTGCCAGTAGTATGGGACTAGCGGGAGCGTATTACAATGAGCAGTTCTTC	CASSMGLAGAYYNEQFF
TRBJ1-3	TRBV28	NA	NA	TGTGCCAGCAGTTCAGGGATTGGAAACACCATATATTTT	CASSSGIGNTIYF
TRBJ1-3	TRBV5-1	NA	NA	TGCGCCAGCAGCTTGGGGAGGGAGTTGACTGGAAACACCATATATTTT	CASSLGRELTGNTIYF
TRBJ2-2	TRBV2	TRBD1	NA	TGTGCCAGCGGCGGACAGGGAGAGACCGGGGAGCTGTTTTTT	CASGGQGETGELFF
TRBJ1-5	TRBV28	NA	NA	TGTGCCAGCAGTCCCTTAGATCAGCCCCAGCATTTT	CASSPLDQPQHF
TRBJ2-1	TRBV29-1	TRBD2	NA	TGCAGCGTAAAGACTAGCGGATACAATGAGCAGTTCTTC	CSVKTSGYNEQFF
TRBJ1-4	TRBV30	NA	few	TGTGCCTGGAGTGGAAAACTCGTGTGGGGGAGGTATGAAAAACTGTTTTTT	CAWSGKLVWGRYEKLFF
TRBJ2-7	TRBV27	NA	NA	TGTGCCAGCAGTTTCACTCCGGACACCTACGAGCAGTACTTC	CASSFTPDTYEQYF
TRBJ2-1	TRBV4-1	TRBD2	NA	TGCGCCAGCAGCCAACCTCGACTAGCGGCCTACAATGAGCAGTTCTTC	CASSQPRLAAYNEQFF
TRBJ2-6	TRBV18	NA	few	TGTGCCAGCTCCCCACAGCACTCTGGGGCCAACGTCCTGACTTTC	CASSPQHSGANVLTF
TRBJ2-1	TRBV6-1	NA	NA	TGTGCCAGCAGCCGAGAGGGTGGCGCCTACAATGAGCAGTTCTTC	CASSREGGAYNEQFF
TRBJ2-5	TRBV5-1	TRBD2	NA	TGCGCCAGCAGCCCTAGCGGTAGTGAGACCCAGTACTTC	CASSPSGSETQYF
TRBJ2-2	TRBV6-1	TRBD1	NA	TGTGCCAGCAGCCCAGGGGGCCCCCTCTTTCTGTTTTTT	CASSPGGPLFLFF
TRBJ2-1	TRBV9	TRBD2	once	TGTGCCAGCAGCGTAATGAGGGCGGGAGGGTACAATGAGCAGTTCTTC	CASSVMRAGGYNEQFF
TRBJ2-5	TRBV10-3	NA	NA	TGTGCCATCAGTGGAGACAGCCAAGAGACCCAGTACTTC	CAISGDSQETQYF
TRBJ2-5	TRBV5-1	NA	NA	TGCGCCAGCAGCTTGGCCCGAGAGACCCAGTACTTC	CASSLARETQYF
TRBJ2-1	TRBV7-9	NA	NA	TGTGCCAGCAGCCCCCTGGGGTCGGGGTTTGCCCACAATGAGCAGTTCTTC	CASSPLGSGFAHNEQFF
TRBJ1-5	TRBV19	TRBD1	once	TGTGCCAGTAGTATCCAGGGGGCTGGCAATCAGCCCCAGCATTTT	CASSIQGAGNQPQHF
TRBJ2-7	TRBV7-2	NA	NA	TGTGCCAGCAGCTTAGCTGTAGGGGGCTACGAGCAGTACTTC	CASSLAVGGYEQYF
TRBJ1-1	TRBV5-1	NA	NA	TGCGCCAGCAGCTTTGACAGAAACACTGAAGCTTTCTTT	CASSFDRNTEAFF
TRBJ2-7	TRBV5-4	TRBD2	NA	TGTGCCAGCAGCTTTGGCACTAGCGGGAACTACGAGCAGTACTTC	CASSFGTSGNYEQYF
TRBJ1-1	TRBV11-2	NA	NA	TGTGCCAGCAGCTTAGCATCGGGATACACTGAAGCTTTCTTT	CASSLASGYTEAFF
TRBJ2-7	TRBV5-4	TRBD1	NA	TGTGCCAGCAGCTTGGGCCCCGGGACAGGGGCGAATTACGAGCAGTACTTC	CASSLGPGTGANYEQYF
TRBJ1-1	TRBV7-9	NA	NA	TGTGCCAGCTCCAGGGAGAACACTGAAGCTTTCTTT	CASSRENTEAFF
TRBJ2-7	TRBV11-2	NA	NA	TGTGCCAGCAGCTTAGAGTCCGGGGGAGTATACGAGCAGTACTTC	CASSLESGGVYEQYF
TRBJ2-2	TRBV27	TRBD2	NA	TGTGCCAGCAGGGGTCTAGCGGGAGCCGGGGAGCTGTTTTTT	CASRGLAGAGELFF
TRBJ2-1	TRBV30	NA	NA	TGTGCCTGGACCGGGACACCCTCCTACAATGAGCAGTTCTTC	CAWTGTPSYNEQFF
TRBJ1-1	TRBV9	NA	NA	TGTGCCAGCAGCGTAGAGGAGTGGTTTGACACTGAAGCTTTCTTT	CASSVEEWFDTEAFF
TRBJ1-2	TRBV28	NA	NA	TGTGCCAGCATCAACGGGGAGGAGGGCTACACCTTC	CASINGEEGYTF
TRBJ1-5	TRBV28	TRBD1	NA	TGTGCCAGCAGTTTAGGACAGGTAAATCAGCCCCAGCATTTT	CASSLGQVNQPQHF
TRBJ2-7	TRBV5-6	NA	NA	TGTGCCAGCAGCTTAAGCAACTACGAGCAGTACTTC	CASSLSNYEQYF